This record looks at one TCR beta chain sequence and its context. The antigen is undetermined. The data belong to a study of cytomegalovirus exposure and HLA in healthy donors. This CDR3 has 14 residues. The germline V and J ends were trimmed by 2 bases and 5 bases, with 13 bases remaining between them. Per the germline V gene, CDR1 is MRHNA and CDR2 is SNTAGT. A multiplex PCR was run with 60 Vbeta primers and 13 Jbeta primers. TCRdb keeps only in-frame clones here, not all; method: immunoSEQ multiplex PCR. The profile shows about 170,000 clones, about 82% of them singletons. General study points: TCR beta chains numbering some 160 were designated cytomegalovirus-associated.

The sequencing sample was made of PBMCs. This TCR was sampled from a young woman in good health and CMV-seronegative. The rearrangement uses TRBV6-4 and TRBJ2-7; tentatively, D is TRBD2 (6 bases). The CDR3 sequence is CASSDGGGGNEQYF. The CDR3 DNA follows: TGTGCCAGCAGTGACGGTGGCGGAGGGAACGAGCAGTACTTC.